This is a list of T cell receptor beta chains from one sample in a study of shared clonotypes between healthy human individuals. TCRdb keeps only in-frame clones here, not all; method: immunoSEQ multiplex PCR. The table shows 2 million to 3 million clones, with over 85% occurring only once. Input material: naive CD4+ T cells from PBMCs. All receptors come from a man aged 18-30 years in good health. Some clones in this sample may be carry-over from other donors' samples. Each CDR3 is given with its conserved first and last residue. D genes are given only for firm matches. The size field is filled for only some rows; it gives once, few, many or a size class.

CDR3aa: CASSLVFSGVGGEQFF; CDR3nt: TGTGCCAGCAGCTTAGTTTTTTCGGGGGTCGGGGGTGAGCAGTTCTTC; j_gene: TRBJ2-1; d_gene: -; abundance: -; v_gene: TRBV7-9
CDR3aa: CASTPDGYSNQPQHF; CDR3nt: TGTGCCAGCACCCCGGACGGATATAGCAATCAGCCCCAGCATTTT; j_gene: TRBJ1-5; d_gene: -; abundance: -; v_gene: TRBV27
CDR3aa: CASSVRLAGTDTQYF; CDR3nt: TGTGCCAGCAGCGTCAGGCTAGCGGGCACAGATACGCAGTATTTT; j_gene: TRBJ2-3; d_gene: TRBD2; abundance: -; v_gene: TRBV9
CDR3aa: CASSFGASGYNEQFF; CDR3nt: TGTGCCAGCAGCTTCGGGGCTAGCGGCTACAATGAGCAGTTCTTC; j_gene: TRBJ2-1; d_gene: TRBD2; abundance: once; v_gene: TRBV7-9
CDR3aa: CASSWDLAGGYNEQFF; CDR3nt: TGTGCCAGCAGCTGGGATCTAGCGGGAGGCTACAATGAGCAGTTCTTC; j_gene: TRBJ2-1; d_gene: TRBD2; abundance: -; v_gene: TRBV5-4
CDR3aa: CASSYYRGSYEQYF; CDR3nt: TGTGCCAGCAGCTATTACAGGGGCTCCTACGAGCAGTACTTC; j_gene: TRBJ2-7; d_gene: TRBD1; abundance: -; v_gene: TRBV5-6
CDR3aa: CASSLSTGRNEQFF; CDR3nt: TGTGCCAGCAGCTTATCAACAGGGCGCAATGAGCAGTTCTTC; j_gene: TRBJ2-1; d_gene: -; abundance: -; v_gene: TRBV7-3
CDR3aa: CASSFTGSEKLFF; CDR3nt: TGTGCCAGCAGCTTCACAGGGAGTGAAAAACTGTTTTTT; j_gene: TRBJ1-4; d_gene: -; abundance: -; v_gene: TRBV11-2
CDR3aa: CASATMGGNTIYF; CDR3nt: TGTGCTAGTGCCACTATGGGGGGAAACACCATATATTTT; j_gene: TRBJ1-3; d_gene: -; abundance: -; v_gene: TRBV12-5
CDR3aa: CASSARTGNTEAFF; CDR3nt: TGTGCCAGCAGTGCGCGGACAGGGAATACTGAAGCTTTCTTT; j_gene: TRBJ1-1; d_gene: TRBD1; abundance: -; v_gene: TRBV6-1
CDR3aa: CAIQLAGGTQYF; CDR3nt: TGTGCCATACAACTAGCGGGAGGTACGCAGTATTTT; j_gene: TRBJ2-3; d_gene: TRBD2; abundance: -; v_gene: TRBV10-3
CDR3aa: CASSAGQMNTGELFF; CDR3nt: TGTGCCAGCAGTGCGGGACAGATGAACACCGGGGAGCTGTTTTTT; j_gene: TRBJ2-2; d_gene: -; abundance: -; v_gene: TRBV27
CDR3aa: CASSVAGSETQYF; CDR3nt: TGTGCCAGCAGCGTAGCGGGGTCGGAGACCCAGTACTTC; j_gene: TRBJ2-5; d_gene: -; abundance: -; v_gene: TRBV9
CDR3aa: CASSQPGGNQPQHF; CDR3nt: TGCGCCAGCAGCCAACCAGGGGGCAATCAGCCCCAGCATTTT; j_gene: TRBJ1-5; d_gene: -; abundance: -; v_gene: TRBV4-1
CDR3aa: CASSLGDHGSETQYF; CDR3nt: TGCGCCAGCAGCTTGGGGGACCACGGTTCGGAGACCCAGTACTTC; j_gene: TRBJ2-5; d_gene: -; abundance: -; v_gene: TRBV5-1
CDR3aa: CASSDGLAGVSTGELFF; CDR3nt: TGTGCCAGCAGTGACGGCCTAGCGGGAGTATCCACCGGGGAGCTGTTTTTT; j_gene: TRBJ2-2; d_gene: TRBD2; abundance: -; v_gene: TRBV6-4
CDR3aa: CASRSYEQYF; CDR3nt: TGTGCCAGCAGGTCCTACGAGCAGTACTTC; j_gene: TRBJ2-7; d_gene: -; abundance: few; v_gene: TRBV2
CDR3aa: CASSIGLTSTDTQYF; CDR3nt: TGTGCCAGTAGTATAGGCCTGACTAGCACAGATACGCAGTATTTT; j_gene: TRBJ2-3; d_gene: -; abundance: -; v_gene: TRBV19
CDR3aa: CASSLESGPHGYTF; CDR3nt: TGTGCCAGCAGCTTGGAGTCGGGGCCCCATGGCTACACCTTC; j_gene: TRBJ1-2; d_gene: -; abundance: -; v_gene: TRBV5-4
CDR3aa: CASSPRNGGYYGYTF; CDR3nt: TGTGCCAGTAGTCCCCGGAACGGAGGATACTATGGCTACACCTTC; j_gene: TRBJ1-2; d_gene: -; abundance: -; v_gene: TRBV19
CDR3aa: CASTSRKVGIGQPQHF; CDR3nt: TGTGCCAGTACCTCTCGAAAGGTGGGGATTGGGCAGCCCCAGCATTTT; j_gene: TRBJ1-5; d_gene: -; abundance: -; v_gene: TRBV19
CDR3aa: CASSQDIQRAAGGYTF; CDR3nt: TGCGCCAGCAGCCAAGATATCCAGCGCGCAGCGGGTGGCTACACCTTC; j_gene: TRBJ1-2; d_gene: -; abundance: once; v_gene: TRBV4-3
CDR3aa: CSGGAGAEYEQYF; CDR3nt: TGCAGCGGTGGAGCGGGGGCGGAGTACGAGCAGTACTTC; j_gene: TRBJ2-7; d_gene: TRBD2; abundance: -; v_gene: TRBV29-1
CDR3aa: CASRRPGDSNTGELFF; CDR3nt: TGTGCCAGTAGACGGCCGGGGGACTCGAACACCGGGGAGCTGTTTTTT; j_gene: TRBJ2-2; d_gene: -; abundance: -; v_gene: TRBV19
CDR3aa: CASSSSVKNIQYF; CDR3nt: -; j_gene: TRBJ2-4; d_gene: -; abundance: -; v_gene: TRBV27
CDR3aa: CASSTGVWGNTIYF; CDR3nt: TGTGCCAGCAGCACAGGGGTTTGGGGAAACACCATATATTTT; j_gene: TRBJ1-3; d_gene: TRBD1; abundance: -; v_gene: TRBV7-2
CDR3aa: CASSLESSRPDTQYF; CDR3nt: TGTGCCAGCAGCTTGGAATCGTCCAGACCAGATACGCAGTATTTT; j_gene: TRBJ2-3; d_gene: -; abundance: -; v_gene: TRBV5-6
CDR3aa: CASSQASYGYTF; CDR3nt: TGTGCCAGCAGCCAAGCCAGCTATGGCTACACCTTC; j_gene: TRBJ1-2; d_gene: -; abundance: once; v_gene: TRBV14
CDR3aa: CASSWTGEPGANVLTF; CDR3nt: TGTGCCAGCAGCTGGACAGGGGAACCTGGGGCCAACGTCCTGACTTTC; j_gene: TRBJ2-6; d_gene: TRBD1; abundance: -; v_gene: TRBV27
CDR3aa: CASGGDVTTEAFF; CDR3nt: TGCGCCAGCGGGGGGGACGTGACCACTGAAGCTTTCTTT; j_gene: TRBJ1-1; d_gene: -; abundance: -; v_gene: TRBV5-1
CDR3aa: CASTGGPRYEQYF; CDR3nt: TGTGCCAGCACAGGCGGGCCGAGATACGAGCAGTACTTC; j_gene: TRBJ2-7; d_gene: -; abundance: -; v_gene: TRBV28
CDR3aa: CAITKLLSSGSPTGELFF; CDR3nt: TGTGCCATCACCAAACTACTGTCTAGCGGGAGTCCCACCGGGGAGCTGTTTTTT; j_gene: TRBJ2-2; d_gene: TRBD2; abundance: -; v_gene: TRBV10-3
CDR3aa: CASSLTGLNTEAFF; CDR3nt: TGTGCCAGCAGCCTGACAGGGCTGAACACTGAAGCTTTCTTT; j_gene: TRBJ1-1; d_gene: TRBD1; abundance: -; v_gene: TRBV6-1
CDR3aa: CAISDAKASNEINEQFF; CDR3nt: TGTGCCATCAGTGATGCCAAGGCTAGCAATGAGATCAATGAGCAGTTCTTC; j_gene: TRBJ2-1; d_gene: -; abundance: -; v_gene: TRBV10-3
CDR3aa: CASSPGGLTDTQYF; CDR3nt: TGTGCCAGCAGCCCGGGGGGGTTAACAGATACGCAGTATTTT; j_gene: TRBJ2-3; d_gene: TRBD2; abundance: -; v_gene: TRBV7-2
CDR3aa: CASGAHNEKLFF; CDR3nt: TGTGCCAGCGGGGCCCACAATGAAAAACTGTTTTTT; j_gene: TRBJ1-4; d_gene: -; abundance: -; v_gene: TRBV28
CDR3aa: CASSLSPGGEGQPQHF; CDR3nt: TGCGCCAGCAGCTTGAGTCCCGGGGGTGAAGGTCAGCCCCAGCATTTT; j_gene: TRBJ1-5; d_gene: -; abundance: once; v_gene: TRBV5-1
CDR3aa: CASSTGERNEKLFF; CDR3nt: TGTGCCAGTTCGACAGGGGAGAGAAATGAAAAACTGTTTTTT; j_gene: TRBJ1-4; d_gene: TRBD1; abundance: -; v_gene: TRBV19
CDR3aa: CASSLEGGSPLYNEQFF; CDR3nt: TGTGCCAGCAGCTTAGAAGGGGGTTCCCCTCTTTACAATGAGCAGTTCTTC; j_gene: TRBJ2-1; d_gene: -; abundance: -; v_gene: TRBV7-2
CDR3aa: CACGTASTDTQYF; CDR3nt: TGTGCCTGTGGGACAGCAAGCACAGATACGCAGTATTTT; j_gene: TRBJ2-3; d_gene: TRBD1; abundance: -; v_gene: TRBV30
CDR3aa: CASRRDRGTTDTQYF; CDR3nt: TGTGCCAGCAGACGGGACAGGGGGACCACAGATACGCAGTATTTT; j_gene: TRBJ2-3; d_gene: TRBD1; abundance: -; v_gene: TRBV2
CDR3aa: CASSPRQRSIYNEQFF; CDR3nt: TGTGCCAGCAGTCCCCGACAGAGGAGTATCTACAATGAGCAGTTCTTC; j_gene: TRBJ2-1; d_gene: -; abundance: -; v_gene: TRBV27